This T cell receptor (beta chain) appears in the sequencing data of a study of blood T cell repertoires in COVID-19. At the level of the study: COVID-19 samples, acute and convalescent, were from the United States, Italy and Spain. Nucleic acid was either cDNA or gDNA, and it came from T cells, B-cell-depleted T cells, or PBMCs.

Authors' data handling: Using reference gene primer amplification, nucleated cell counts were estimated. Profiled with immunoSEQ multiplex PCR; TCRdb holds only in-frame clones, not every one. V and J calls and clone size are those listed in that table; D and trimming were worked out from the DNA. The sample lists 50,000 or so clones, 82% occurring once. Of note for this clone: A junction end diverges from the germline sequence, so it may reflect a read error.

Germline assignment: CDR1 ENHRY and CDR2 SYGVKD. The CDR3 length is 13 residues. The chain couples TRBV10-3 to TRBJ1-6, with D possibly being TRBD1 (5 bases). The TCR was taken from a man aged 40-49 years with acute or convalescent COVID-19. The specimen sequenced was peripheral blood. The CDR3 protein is CAISEGQGWPSWF. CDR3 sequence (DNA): TGTGCCATCAGTGAGGGGCAGGGCTGGCCAAGTTGGTTT.